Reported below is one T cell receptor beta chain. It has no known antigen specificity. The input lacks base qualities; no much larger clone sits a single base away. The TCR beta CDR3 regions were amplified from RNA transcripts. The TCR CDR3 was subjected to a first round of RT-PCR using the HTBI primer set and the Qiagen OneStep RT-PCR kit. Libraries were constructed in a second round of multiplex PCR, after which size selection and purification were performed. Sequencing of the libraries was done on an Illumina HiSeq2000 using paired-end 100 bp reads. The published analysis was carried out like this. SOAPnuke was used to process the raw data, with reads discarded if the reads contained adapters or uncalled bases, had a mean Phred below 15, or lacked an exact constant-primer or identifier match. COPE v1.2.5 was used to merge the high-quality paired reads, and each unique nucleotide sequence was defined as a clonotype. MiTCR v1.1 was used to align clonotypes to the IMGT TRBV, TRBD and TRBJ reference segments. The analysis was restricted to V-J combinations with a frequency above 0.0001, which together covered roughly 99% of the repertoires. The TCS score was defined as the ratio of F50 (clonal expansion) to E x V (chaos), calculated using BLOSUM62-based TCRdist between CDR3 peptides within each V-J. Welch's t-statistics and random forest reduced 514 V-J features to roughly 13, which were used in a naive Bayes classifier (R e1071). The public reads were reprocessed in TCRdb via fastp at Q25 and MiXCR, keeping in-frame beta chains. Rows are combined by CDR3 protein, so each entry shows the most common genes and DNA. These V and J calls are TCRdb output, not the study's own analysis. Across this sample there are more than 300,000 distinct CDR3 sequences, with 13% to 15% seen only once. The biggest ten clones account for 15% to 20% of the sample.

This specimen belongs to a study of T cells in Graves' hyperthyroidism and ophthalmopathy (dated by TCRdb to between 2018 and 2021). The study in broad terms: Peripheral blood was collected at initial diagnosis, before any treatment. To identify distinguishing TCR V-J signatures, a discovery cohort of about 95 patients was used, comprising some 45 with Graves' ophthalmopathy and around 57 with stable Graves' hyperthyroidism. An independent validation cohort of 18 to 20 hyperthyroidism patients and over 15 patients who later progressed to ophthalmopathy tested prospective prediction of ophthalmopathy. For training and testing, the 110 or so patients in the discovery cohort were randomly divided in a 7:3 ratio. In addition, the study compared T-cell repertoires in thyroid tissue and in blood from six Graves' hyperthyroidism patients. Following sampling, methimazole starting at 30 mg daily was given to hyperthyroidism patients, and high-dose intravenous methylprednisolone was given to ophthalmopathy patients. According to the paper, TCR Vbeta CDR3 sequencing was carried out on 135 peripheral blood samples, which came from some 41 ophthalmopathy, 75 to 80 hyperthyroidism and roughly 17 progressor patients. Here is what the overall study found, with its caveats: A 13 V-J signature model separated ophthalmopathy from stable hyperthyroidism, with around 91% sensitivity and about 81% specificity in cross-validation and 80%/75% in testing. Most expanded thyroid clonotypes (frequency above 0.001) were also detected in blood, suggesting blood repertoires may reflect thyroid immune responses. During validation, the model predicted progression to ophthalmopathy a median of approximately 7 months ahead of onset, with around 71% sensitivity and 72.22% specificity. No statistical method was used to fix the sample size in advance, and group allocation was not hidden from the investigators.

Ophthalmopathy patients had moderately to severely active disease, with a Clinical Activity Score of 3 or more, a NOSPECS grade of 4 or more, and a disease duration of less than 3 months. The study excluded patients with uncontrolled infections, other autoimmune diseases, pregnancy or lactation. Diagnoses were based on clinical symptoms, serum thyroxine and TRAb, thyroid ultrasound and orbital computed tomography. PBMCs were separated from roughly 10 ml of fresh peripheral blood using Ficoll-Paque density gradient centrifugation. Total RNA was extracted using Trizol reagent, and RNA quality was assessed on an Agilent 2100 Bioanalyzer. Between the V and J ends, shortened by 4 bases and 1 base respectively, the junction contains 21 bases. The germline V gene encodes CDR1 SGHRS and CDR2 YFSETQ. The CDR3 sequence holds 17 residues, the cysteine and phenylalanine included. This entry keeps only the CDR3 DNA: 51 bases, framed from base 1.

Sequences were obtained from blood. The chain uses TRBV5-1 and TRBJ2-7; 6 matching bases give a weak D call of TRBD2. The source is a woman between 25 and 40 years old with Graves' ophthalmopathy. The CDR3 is CASSASKRDLVSYEQYF. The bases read TGCGCCAGCAGCGCATCAAAAAGGGACTTAGTATCCTACGAGCAGTACTTC.